This passage covers 25 T cell receptor beta chains from one sample sequenced in a study of T cells in localized non-small cell lung cancer. Sequencing was performed with immunoSEQ multiplex PCR; in TCRdb, only in-frame clones are kept and a portion is missing. The repertoire holds about 55,000 clones, approximately 80% seen once, with 15% to 20% in the top ten. The sequenced sample was peripheral blood mononuclear cells, obtained before any cancer treatment. The receptor source for this set is a man between 40 and 69 years old with stage III lung adenocarcinoma.

The genes are TRBV14 and TRBJ2-1; D could derive from TRBD1 or TRBD2 (6 bases each). Germline values: CDR1 SGHDN, CDR2 FVKESK. V was clipped by 4 bases and J by 7 bases, with 20 bases between them. The CDR3 extends over 16 amino acids. CDR3 region: CASSRLANGQGNEQFF. DNA of the CDR3: TGTGCCAGCAGCCGCCTAGCGAATGGGCAGGGGAATGAGCAGTTCTTC. The full variable domain, completed using reference TRBV14 and TRBJ2-1, is EAGVTQFPSHSVIEKGQTVTLRCDPISGHDNLYWYRRVMGKEIKFLLHFVKESKQDESGMPNNRFLAERTGGTYSTLKVQPAELEDSGVYFCASSRLANGQGNEQFFGPGTRLTVL.

The V gene is TRBV10-1, the J gene TRBJ2-7; D is unclear. Trimming shortened V by 2 bases and J by 4 bases, and 15 bases separated the two germline ends. Germline V gene lookup returns CDR1 WNHNN and CDR2 SYGVQD (reference sequence). The CDR3 runs to 15 residues. CDR3 bases: TGCGCCAGCAGTGAGGGAACTGCGGCCCTGTACGAGCAGTACTTC. It encodes CASSEGTAALYEQYF.

The rearrangement links TRBV30 to TRBJ1-2; D is perhaps TRBD1 (5 bases). Germline values: CDR1 GTSNPN, CDR2 SVGIG (reference sequence). The CDR3 is 10 residues long. Between the trimmed V and J ends, which lost 3 bases and 8 bases, there was a span of 7 bases. The CDR3, as DNA: TGTGCCTGGAGAAAGGGGGGCTACACCTTC. This codes for CAWRKGGYTF.

The CDR3 nucleotides are TGTGCCAGCCGGGGGATGGCCGCTGAAGCTTTCTTT. Translation gives CASRGMAAEAFF. The rearrangement joins TRBV5-3 to TRBJ1-1; D perhaps matches TRBD1 (5 bases). TRBV5-3 is flagged as an ORF with uncertain function. V was shortened by 8 bases and J by 6 bases, with 14 bases between the two germline ends. This CDR3 spans 12 amino acids.

The chain employs TRBV11-3 and TRBJ2-7; D gene uncertain. Germline CDR1 SGHNT, CDR2 YENEEA. The CDR3 covers 14 residues. Deletions cut 2 bases from V and 3 bases from J, with 11 bases between. The CDR3 spells CASSLNRASYEQYF. For the CDR3, the DNA is TGTGCCAGCAGCTTAAATCGGGCCAGCTACGAGCAGTACTTC.

The chain links TRBV19 to TRBJ1-2; D is unresolved. Deletions cut 6 bases from V and 1 base from J, with 15 bases between. Germline values: CDR1 LNHDA, CDR2 SQIVND (reference sequence). There are 15 residues in the CDR3. The CDR3 here is CASSLKRTDNYGYTF. In DNA form, the CDR3 reads TGTGCCAGTAGCCTGAAAAGGACGGATAACTATGGCTACACCTTC. Variable domain in full (rest from reference TRBV19 and TRBJ1-2): DGGITQSPKYLFRKEGQNVTLSCEQNLNHDAMYWYRQDPGQGLRLIYYSQIVNDFQKGDIAEGYSVSREKKESFPLTVTSAQKNPTAFYLCASSLKRTDNYGYTFGSGTRLTVV.

This clone was seen once. The V call is TRBV30, the J call TRBJ2-7; D is unresolved. The CDR3 is made up of 12 amino acids. V gave up 2 bases and J gave up 3 bases, with 8 bases separating them. Germline V gene data show CDR1 as GTSNPN and CDR2 as SVGIG (reference sequence). The CDR3 loop is CAWSLDNYEQYF. The CDR3 bases are TGTGCCTGGAGTCTCGACAACTACGAGCAGTACTTC.

V is TRBV6-5 and J is TRBJ1-1; D is unclear. Trimming left V 0 bases short and J 5 bases short, with 13 bases between. CDR3 size: 15 residues. From germline, CDR1 is MNHEY and CDR2 SVGAGI. The CDR3 here is CASSYSMKGSTEAFF. The CDR3 DNA follows: TGTGCCAGCAGTTACTCGATGAAAGGGAGTACTGAAGCTTTCTTT.

V is TRBV18 and J is TRBJ2-7; 8 nucleotides agree with TRBD1. The J segment lost 5 bases and the V segment lost 2 bases, leaving 2 bases of the junction unmatched. The CDR3 spans 13 residues. Germline CDR1 KGHSH, CDR2 LQKENI. CDR3 in DNA: TGTGCCAGCTCACCAGGGACAGGAGACGAGCAGTACTTC. It codes for CASSPGTGDEQYF.

J is TRBJ2-1 and V is TRBV5-1; tentatively, D is TRBD2 (5 bases). The V gene lost 3 bases and the J gene lost 8 bases, with 21 bases spanning the gap. CDR1 is SGHRS and CDR2 is YFSETQ in the germline V gene. The CDR3 length is 16 residues. Here the CDR3 DNA reads TGCGCCAGCAGCTCCTTTACTCCCCGGAGCGGCGATGAGCAGTTCTTC. Translation: CASSSFTPRSGDEQFF. The full variable domain, completed using reference TRBV5-1 and TRBJ2-1, is KAGVTQTPRYLIKTRGQQVTLSCSPISGHRSVSWYQQTPGQGLQFLFEYFSETQRNKGNFPGRFSGRQFSNSRSEMNVSTLELGDSALYLCASSSFTPRSGDEQFFGPGTRLTVL.

The J gene is TRBJ2-5, the V gene TRBV15; 10 bases are shared with TRBD2. This CDR3 region has 17 residues. Germline V gene sequence: CDR1 LNHNV, CDR2 YYDKDF (reference sequence). Trimming removed 3 bases from V and 1 base from J; junction bases left unmatched: 8. CDR3 coding DNA: TGTGCCACCAGCAGCCCCACTAGCGGGGCCTTCCAAGAGACCCAGTACTTC. Translated, it gives CATSSPTSGAFQETQYF.

This clone has just one count. J is TRBJ2-1 and V is TRBV5-1; 8 bases align to TRBD2. The junction had 2 bases not matched to a gene; V was cut back by 3 bases and J by 9 bases. This CDR3 spans 12 amino acids. Germline V lookup: CDR1 SGHRS, CDR2 YFSETQ. This CDR3 is CASSSAGVEQFF. The CDR3 DNA reads TGCGCCAGCAGCTCAGCGGGAGTTGAGCAGTTCTTC.

The V and J genes are TRBV6-1 and TRBJ2-7; weak D call: TRBD2 (5 bases). From germline, CDR1 is MNHNS and CDR2 SASEGT. Trimming took off 7 bases at V and 7 bases at J, with 14 bases between the two ends. The CDR3 totals 12 residues. The CDR3 sequence: CASTDSGGEQYF. The DNA for the CDR3 is TGTGCCAGCACCGACTCCGGAGGAGAGCAGTACTTC.

The rearrangement links TRBV7-2 to TRBJ1-2, with D unresolved. The ends were cut back, 1 base at V and 0 bases at J, with 9 bases in the middle. The CDR3 is 15 residues long. The germline V gene encodes CDR1 SGHTA and CDR2 FQGNSA. The CDR3, as DNA: TGTGCCAGCAGCTTAGGAGACCGGGCTAACTATGGCTACACCTTC. It is translated as CASSLGDRANYGYTF.

The genes are TRBV19 and TRBJ1-1; 7 positions match TRBD1. Germline lookup yields CDR1 LNHDA and CDR2 SQIVND (reference sequence). V was pared by 4 bases and J by 3 bases, with 8 bases of the junction left unmatched. The CDR3 runs to 15 residues. CDR3 sequence (DNA): TGTGCCAGTAGTAGCCGGGACAGCTTACACACTGAAGCTTTCTTT. Translating it yields CASSSRDSLHTEAFF.

The J gene is TRBJ2-7, the V gene TRBV7-2, with D maybe TRBD2 (6 bases). The CDR3 consists of 14 residues. Trimming pared 5 bases from V and 3 bases from J, leaving 14 bases between. Germline-derived CDR1 and CDR2 are SGHTA and FQGNSA. The DNA for the CDR3 is TGTGCCAGCAGCCAGGAACAGGAGGGCTACGAGCAGTACTTC. Protein product: CASSQEQEGYEQYF.

V is TRBV2 and J is TRBJ1-5, with 7 bases lining up with TRBD1. This CDR3 is 15 amino acids long. Germline V gives CDR1 SNHLY, CDR2 FYNNEI. V shed 6 bases, J shed 6 bases, and the junction held 11 bases outside the gene matches. CDR3 amino acids: CASRYRDRGGQPQHF. The CDR3 nucleotides read TGTGCCAGCAGGTACCGGGACAGAGGGGGTCAGCCCCAGCATTTT. Full variable domain (outside the CDR3, taken from reference TRBV2 and TRBJ1-5): EPEVTQTPSHQVTQMGQEVILRCVPISNHLYFYWYRQILGQKVEFLVSFYNNEISEKSEIFDDQFSVERPDGSNFTLKIRSTKLEDSAMYFCASRYRDRGGQPQHFGDGTRLSIL.

The chain recombines TRBV12-5 with TRBJ2-2; TRBD1 matches 7 bases. The CDR3 has 15 amino acids. Trimming removed 5 bases from V and 4 bases from J; junction bases left unmatched: 7. Germline-derived CDR1 and CDR2 are LGHNT and FRNRAP. The CDR3 region has the DNA TGTGCTAGTGGTCCCCCACAGGGGTTCACCGGGGAGCTGTTTTTT. It specifies CASGPPQGFTGELFF.

This chain joins TRBV9 and TRBJ1-6, with 9 positions matching TRBD1. Germline lookup yields CDR1 SGDLS and CDR2 YYNGEE. The V gene end was trimmed by 3 bases and the J gene end by 9 bases; junction bases not matched to a gene: 7. The CDR3 totals 15 residues. CDR3 residues: CASSADTGGISPLHF. The CDR3 DNA is TGTGCCAGCAGCGCTGACACAGGGGGCATTTCACCCCTCCACTTT. The whole variable domain, filled in from reference TRBV9 and TRBJ1-6, reads DSGVTQTPKHLITATGQRVTLRCSPRSGDLSVYWYQQSLDQGLQFLIQYYNGEERAKGNILERFSAQQFPDLHSELNLSSLELGDSALYFCASSADTGGISPLHFGNGTRLTVT.

The chain recombines TRBV27 with TRBJ1-1; D call uncertain. With 6 bases removed from V and 1 base from J, the gap between germline ends came to 6 bases. CDR1 and CDR2 from the germline V gene are MNHEY and SMNVEV (reference sequence). CDR3 size: 12 residues. CDR3 region: CASRTENTEAFF. The CDR3 DNA sequence: TGTGCCAGCAGGACCGAGAACACTGAAGCTTTCTTT.

This rearrangement joins TRBV5-6 to TRBJ1-1; weak D call: TRBD1 (6 bases). The CDR3 extends over 12 amino acids. The germline V gene encodes CDR1 SGHDT and CDR2 YYEEEE. V lost 6 bases and J 11 bases, leaving 17 bases between the germline ends. CDR3 in DNA: TGTGCCAGCAACAAGCGGGGGCGGGGGGCTTTCTTT. Protein: CASNKRGRGAFF.

V gene TRBV6-1 combines with J gene TRBJ1-4; D uncertain. CDR1 is MNHNS and CDR2 is SASEGT in the germline V gene. Trimming took 6 bases from V and 4 from J, leaving 6 bases between them. This CDR3 is built from 12 residues. As DNA, the CDR3 is TGTGCCAGCAGCCTTTTTAATGAAAAACTGTTTTTT. This codes for CASSLFNEKLFF.

The chain uses TRBV7-2 and TRBJ1-2; D unclear. Trimming shortened V by 6 bases and J by 4 bases, and 18 bases separated the two germline ends. The CDR3 covers 15 residues. The germline V gene encodes CDR1 SGHTA and CDR2 FQGNSA. CDR3 sequence reads: CASRFDFSGSYGYTF. CDR3 bases: TGTGCCAGCAGATTCGACTTTTCGGGGTCCTATGGCTACACCTTC.

The rearrangement links TRBV19 to TRBJ2-4; 9 bases fit TRBD1. J was trimmed by 6 bases and V by 6 bases; bases with no gene match: 3. In germline, CDR1 is LNHDA, CDR2 SQIVND (reference sequence). The CDR3 is 13 residues long. The CDR3 sequence: CASRGTGTNIQYF. CDR3 sequence (DNA): TGTGCCAGTAGGGGGACAGGGACAAACATTCAGTACTTC.

The V gene is TRBV5-6, the J gene TRBJ1-5; D ambiguous. V was pared by 5 bases and J by 6 bases, with 12 bases between. The CDR3 extends over 13 amino acids. CDR1 and CDR2 (germline): SGHDT, YYEEEE. The CDR3 DNA sequence: TGTGCCAGCAGACCGTGGGGAGCTCAGCCCCAGCATTTT. It encodes CASRPWGAQPQHF.